A selection of T cell receptor beta chains follows, all from one sample in a study of cytotoxic CD8 clonotypes in ibrutinib-treated CLL. The protocol was immunoSEQ multiplex PCR, while the TCRdb copy is restricted to in-frame clones and leaves out a portion. The sample lists about 49,000 clones, 53% occurring once. The sequencing here drew on PBMCs, taken after 12 months of ibrutinib treatment. The receptors come from a human donor with chronic lymphocytic leukemia. The CDR3 runs from the conserved cysteine through the conserved F or W. The order of the fields is J gene, V gene, CDR3 protein.

TRBJ2-3 TRBV5-6 CASKYYLGQRTQYF
TRBJ2-3 TRBV7-8 CASSASGGGDTQYF
TRBJ2-5 TRBV6-1 CASSGGTSGVETQYF
TRBJ1-1 TRBV9 CASSASDRGVTEAFF
TRBJ2-1 TRBV20-1 CSAMRGGEQFF
TRBJ2-1 TRBV6-1 CASTRSGVYNEQFF
TRBJ1-1 TRBV2 CASNPGDDTEAFF
TRBJ2-1 TRBV5-1 CASSLGQAYNEQFF
TRBJ2-5 TRBV5-6 CASSDYSTGFGETQYF
TRBJ2-6 TRBV27 CASGAQTVRGANVLTF
TRBJ1-5 TRBV28 CASSLPGKGQPQHF
TRBJ2-7 TRBV11-3 CASSLAERGPYEQYF
TRBJ2-7 TRBV19 CAAGAREQYF
TRBJ2-7 TRBV27 CASSSRRGVGSYEQYF
TRBJ1-1 TRBV27 CASSSAGRTNTEAFF
TRBJ1-2 TRBV29-1 CSVDWGLVRGYTF
TRBJ1-1 TRBV19 CASRPYRTPPEAFF
TRBJ1-5 TRBV2 CASSDQGINQPQHF
TRBJ2-1 TRBV27 CASSLFAVRQGLAGSSYNEQFF
TRBJ1-5 TRBV19 CASTSGRTTQHF
TRBJ1-2 TRBV27 CASSYRLGQLYGYTF
TRBJ1-5 TRBV6-6 CASRPGQINQPQHF
TRBJ2-2 TRBV6-1 CASSAGLSGRAVTGELFF
TRBJ2-3 TRBV7-9 CASSSSTDTQYF
TRBJ2-2 TRBV5-4 CASRTSRGTGELFF
TRBJ2-7 TRBV18 CASSRGGDYEQYF
TRBJ2-3 TRBV7-9 CASSLSGTDTQYF
TRBJ1-1 TRBV2 CASTNRDLGRAFF
TRBJ1-2 TRBV10-3 CAISEVYGYTF
TRBJ2-7 TRBV10-2 CASSVAYEQYF
TRBJ1-6 TRBV9 CASSIQGAGSPLHF
TRBJ1-2 TRBV6-6 CASSSTINRDQYGYTF
TRBJ2-1 TRBV4-1 CASSPPHVYNEQFF
TRBJ1-2 TRBV5-1 CASSLTGDHGYTF
TRBJ1-5 TRBV5-6 CASSLTDGVSNQPQHF
TRBJ2-3 TRBV7-9 CASSVGTGRDTQYF
TRBJ1-6 TRBV7-9 CASSPTGISSPLHF
TRBJ1-1 TRBV29-1 CSALLGGVTTEAFF
TRBJ1-5 TRBV19 CASSIDARENQPQHF
TRBJ1-6 TRBV5-6 CASSSATGGQSSPLHF
TRBJ1-5 TRBV6-1 CASSTEGNQPQHF
TRBJ2-4 TRBV28 CASPAGLAKNIQYF
TRBJ1-1 TRBV19 CASSIGVGQGGSWNTEAFF
TRBJ1-4 TRBV19 CASSPSKMGFNEKLFF
TRBJ1-4 TRBV18 CASSPRGANEKLFF
TRBJ1-1 TRBV27 CASSFSGNTEAFF
TRBJ2-2 TRBV5-1 CASSLPVAAGELFF
TRBJ1-1 TRBV5-1 CASSLKGNTEAFF
TRBJ1-4 TRBV11-2 CASRPRGQGNEKLFF
TRBJ2-4 TRBV7-6 CASSQTGRDWYF
TRBJ2-2 TRBV7-8 CASSFGAGGNTGELFF
TRBJ2-1 TRBV7-9 CASSPPRRLAVYNEQFF
TRBJ2-2 TRBV9 CASQGAGNTGELFF
TRBJ1-6 TRBV5-8 CASSLRYNSPLHF
TRBJ2-7 TRBV18 CASSPQQGNHEQYF